This T cell receptor beta chain was observed in a study of T cells in tuberculosis. Study context: CD1B tetramers identified T cells specific for mycobacterial lipid GMM.

TCRdb keeps only in-frame clones here, not all; method: immunoSEQ multiplex PCR. The repertoire holds more than 70,000 clones, with roughly 88% as singletons. Germline CDR1 reads SEHNR; CDR2 reads FQNEAQ (reference sequence). V gave up 1 base and J gave up 8 bases, with 12 bases separating them. CDR3 size: 14 residues. The study, taken as a whole, reports: T cells binding CD1B-GMM tetramer weakly possibly escaped the sort.

Thawed, overnight-rested PBMC were stained with GMM-loaded CD1B tetramer, viability dye and anti-CD3, then sorted. C32 glucose monomycolate from Rhodococcus equi was loaded onto the CD1B tetramers. Before cryopreservation, the sorted PBMC lost their CD14-expressing monocytes. Tetramer-negative cells, roughly 97,000 per donor, were also sorted. This TCR was sampled from an adult woman with latent tuberculosis. The material sequenced was CD1b-GMM tetramer-negative cells sorted from PBMCs. The chain is built from TRBV7-9 and TRBJ2-1; D perhaps matches TRBD2 (7 bases). The CDR3 protein is CASSLEGGAHEQFF. CDR3 in DNA: TGTGCCAGCAGCTTAGAGGGGGGGGCTCATGAGCAGTTCTTC.